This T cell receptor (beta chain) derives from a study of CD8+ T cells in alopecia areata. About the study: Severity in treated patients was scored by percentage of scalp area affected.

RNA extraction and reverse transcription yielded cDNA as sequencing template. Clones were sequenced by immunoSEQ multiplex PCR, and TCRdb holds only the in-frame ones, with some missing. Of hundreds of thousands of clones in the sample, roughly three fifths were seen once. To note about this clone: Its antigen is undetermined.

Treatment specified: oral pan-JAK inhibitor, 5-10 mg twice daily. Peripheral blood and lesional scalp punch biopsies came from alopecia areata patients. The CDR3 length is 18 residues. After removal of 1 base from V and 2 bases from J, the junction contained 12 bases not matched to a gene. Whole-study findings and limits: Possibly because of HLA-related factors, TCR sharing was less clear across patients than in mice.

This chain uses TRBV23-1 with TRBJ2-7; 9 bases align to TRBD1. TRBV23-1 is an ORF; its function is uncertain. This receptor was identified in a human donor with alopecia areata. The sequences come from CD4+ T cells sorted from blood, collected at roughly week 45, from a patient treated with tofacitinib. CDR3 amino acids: CASSQLGQGTVRTYEQYF. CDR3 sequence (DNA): TGCGCCAGCAGTCAATTAGGACAGGGGACGGTCCGTACCTACGAGCAGTACTTC.